Listed below are T cell receptor beta chains from one sample, sequenced in a study of blood T cells in healthy people across ages. TCRdb passed the 5' RACE reads through MiXCR, listing each CDR3 protein once. The table lists some 900,000 distinct CDR3 sequences, 45% to 50% of them singletons. The sequencing sample was made of blood. These TCRs come from a man younger than 40 in good health. The CDR3 runs from the conserved cysteine through the conserved F or W. The D gene is left open where the match is weak. Clone size is stated in some rows and not others, as once, few, many or a class when expanded.

v_call	d_call	j_call	clone_size	cdr3_aa	cdr3_nt
TRBV27	TRBD1	TRBJ2-3	-	CASSLGRGTDTQYF	TGTGCCAGCAGTTTGGGCAGGGGGACAGATACGCAGTATTTT
TRBV10-3	TRBD2	TRBJ2-1	-	CAISGLAGGSNEQFF	TGTGCCATCAGTGGACTAGCGGGGGGTTCGAATGAGCAGTTCTTC
TRBV9	TRBD1	TRBJ2-1	few	CASSLGQRSSYNEQFF	TGTGCCAGCAGCCTGGGACAGCGTAGCTCCTACAATGAGCAGTTCTTC
TRBV10-3	TRBD1	TRBJ1-2	few	CAIGTGGGDGYTF	TGTGCCATCGGGACAGGGGGTGGCGATGGCTACACCTTC
TRBV6-2/TRBV6-3	-	TRBJ2-7	few	CASSYSRGEVTYEQYF	TGTGCCAGCAGTTACTCGAGAGGGGAGGTAACCTACGAGCAGTACTTC
TRBV7-9	-	TRBJ2-5	-	CASGGGLKTQYF	TGTGCCAGCGGTGGGGGTTTAAAGACCCAGTACTTC
TRBV21-1	-	TRBJ2-7	-	CASGDILGQGDVYERYF	TGTGCCAGCGGCGATATCTTAGGACAGGGGGATGTCTACGAGCGGTACTTC
TRBV4-1	TRBD1	TRBJ1-6	once	CASSPDREYNSPLHF	TGCGCCAGCAGCCCGGACAGGGAGTATAATTCACCCCTCCACTTT
TRBV25-1	-	TRBJ2-2	-	CASSEFENTGELFF	TGTGCCAGCAGTGAATTCGAGAACACCGGGGAGCTGTTTTTT
TRBV12-3/TRBV12-4	-	TRBJ1-5	-	CASSWGRQGWAQPQHF	TGTGCCAGCAGCTGGGGACGCCAGGGGTGGGCTCAGCCCCAGCATTTT
TRBV7-9	TRBD2	TRBJ2-5	-	CASSLLGGINEQYF	TGTGCCAGCAGCCTCTTGGGAGGGATCAATGAGCAGTACTTC